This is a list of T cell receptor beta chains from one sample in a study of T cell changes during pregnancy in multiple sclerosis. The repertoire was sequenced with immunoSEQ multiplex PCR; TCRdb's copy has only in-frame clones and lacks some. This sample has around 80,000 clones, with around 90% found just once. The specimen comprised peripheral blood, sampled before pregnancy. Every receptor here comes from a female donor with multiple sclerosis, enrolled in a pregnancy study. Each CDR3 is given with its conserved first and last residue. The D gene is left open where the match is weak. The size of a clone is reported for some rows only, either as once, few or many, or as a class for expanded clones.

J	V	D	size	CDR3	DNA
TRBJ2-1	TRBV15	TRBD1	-	CATSRNQGAYNEQFF	TGTGCCACCAGCAGAAACCAGGGGGCCTACAATGAGCAGTTCTTC
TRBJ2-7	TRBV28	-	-	CASSLLSADSYEQYF	TGTGCCAGCAGTTTACTTTCGGCGGATTCCTACGAGCAGTACTTC
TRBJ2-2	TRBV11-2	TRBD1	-	CASSRTGSTGELFF	TGTGCCAGCAGCCGGACAGGGTCCACCGGGGAGCTGTTTTTT
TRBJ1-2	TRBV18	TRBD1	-	CASSPRGTGGDGYTF	TGTGCCAGCTCACCACGCGGGACAGGGGGCGACGGCTACACCTTC
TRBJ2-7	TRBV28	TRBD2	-	CASSGRTSDPYEQYF	TGTGCCAGCAGCGGCCGGACTAGCGACCCCTACGAGCAGTACTTC
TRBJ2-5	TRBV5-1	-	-	CASSTAGNRQETQYF	TGCGCCAGCAGCACTGCAGGTAACCGCCAAGAGACCCAGTACTTC
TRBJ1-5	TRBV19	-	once	CASSGGAVGNQPQHF	TGTGCCAGTAGTGGGGGCGCGGTTGGCAATCAGCCCCAGCATTTT
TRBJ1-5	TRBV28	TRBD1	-	CASSPSDRGDQPQHF	TGTGCCAGCAGTCCCTCGGACAGGGGAGATCAGCCCCAGCATTTT
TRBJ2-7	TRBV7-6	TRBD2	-	CASSSVRAGGSLGYEQYF	TGTGCCAGCAGCTCGGTGCGAGCGGGGGGTTCCTTGGGGTACGAGCAGTACTTC
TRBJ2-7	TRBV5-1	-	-	CASSFSSASYEQYF	TGCGCCAGCAGCTTTTCTAGCGCCTCATACGAGCAGTACTTC
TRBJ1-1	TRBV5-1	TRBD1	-	CASSLAGGQGNTEAFF	TGCGCCAGCAGCTTGGCCGGGGGACAGGGCAACACTGAAGCTTTCTTT
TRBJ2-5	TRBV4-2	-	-	CASSQDSGQETQYF	TGTGCCAGCAGCCAAGATTCAGGCCAAGAGACCCAGTACTTC
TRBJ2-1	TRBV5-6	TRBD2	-	CASSLLAEGYNEQFF	TGTGCCAGCAGCTTGCTAGCGGAAGGCTACAATGAGCAGTTCTTC
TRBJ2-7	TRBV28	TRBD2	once	CASSSLLLAGGTHEQYF	TGTGCCAGCAGTTCCCTACTTCTAGCGGGAGGGACCCACGAGCAGTACTTC
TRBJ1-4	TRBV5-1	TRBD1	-	CASSWGQLTTNEKLFF	TGCGCCAGCAGCTGGGGACAGCTAACAACTAATGAAAAACTGTTTTTT
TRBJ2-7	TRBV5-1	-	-	CASSLGAGMLGEQYF	TGCGCCAGCAGCCTTGGCGCGGGAATGTTGGGCGAGCAGTACTTC
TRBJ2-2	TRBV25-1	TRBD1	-	CASSETGSGELFF	TGTGCCAGCAGTGAGACAGGGTCCGGGGAGCTGTTTTTT
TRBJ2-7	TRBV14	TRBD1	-	CASSHPVITGGSTGEQYF	TGTGCCAGCAGCCATCCCGTCATAACAGGGGGGTCTACGGGGGAGCAGTACTTC
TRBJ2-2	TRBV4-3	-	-	CASSHRRTGGELFF	TGCGCCAGCAGCCATCGACGGACGGGAGGGGAGCTGTTTTTT
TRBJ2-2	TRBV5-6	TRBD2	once	CASSRPLAGYNTGELFF	TGTGCCAGCAGCCGACCTCTAGCGGGATACAACACCGGGGAGCTGTTTTTT
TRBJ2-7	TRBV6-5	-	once	CASSYQRLGAYEQYF	TGTGCCAGCAGTTACCAGAGACTAGGCGCCTACGAGCAGTACTTC
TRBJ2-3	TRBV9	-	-	CASSDRTGTDTQYF	TGTGCCAGCAGCGATCGGACAGGCACAGATACGCAGTATTTT
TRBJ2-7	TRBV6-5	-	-	CASSRDSTSYEQYF	TGTGCCAGCAGCCGGGACTCTACCTCCTACGAGCAGTACTTC
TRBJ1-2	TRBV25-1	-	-	CASSAGSGGYGYTF	TGTGCCAGCAGTGCCGGTTCGGGAGGTTATGGCTACACCTTC
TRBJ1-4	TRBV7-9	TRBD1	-	CASSPGTGVRTNEKLFF	TGTGCCAGCAGCCCCGGGACAGGGGTACGGACTAATGAAAAACTGTTTTTT
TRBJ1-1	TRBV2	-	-	CASSVEQANTEAFF	TGTGCCAGCAGTGTTGAACAGGCTAACACTGAAGCTTTCTTT
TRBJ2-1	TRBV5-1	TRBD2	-	CASSPGTSGDEQFF	TGCGCCAGCAGCCCCGGGACTAGTGGGGATGAGCAGTTCTTC
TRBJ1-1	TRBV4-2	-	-	CASSLTDTEAFF	TGTGCCAGCAGCTTGACAGACACTGAAGCTTTCTTT
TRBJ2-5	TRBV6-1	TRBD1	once	CASGDRAETQYF	TGTGCCAGCGGGGACAGGGCAGAGACCCAGTACTTC
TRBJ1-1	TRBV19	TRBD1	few	CASSTGTGPNTEAFF	TGTGCCAGTAGTACCGGGACAGGGCCGAACACTGAAGCTTTCTTT
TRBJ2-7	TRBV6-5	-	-	CASSYSRVSYEQYF	TGTGCCAGCAGTTATTCCCGGGTGTCCTACGAGCAGTACTTC
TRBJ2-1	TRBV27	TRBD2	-	CASRTGTSGANEQFF	TGTGCCAGCCGAACCGGGACTAGCGGGGCCAATGAGCAGTTCTTC
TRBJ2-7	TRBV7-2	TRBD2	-	CASSEGLAGVYEQYF	TGTGCCAGCAGCGAGGGACTAGCGGGAGTCTACGAGCAGTACTTC
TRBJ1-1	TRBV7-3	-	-	CASSSQGSNTEAFF	TGTGCCAGCAGCTCGCAGGGATCGAACACTGAAGCTTTCTTT
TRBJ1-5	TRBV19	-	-	CASSAMGGIDQPQHF	TGTGCCAGTAGTGCAATGGGGGGAATTGATCAGCCCCAGCATTTT
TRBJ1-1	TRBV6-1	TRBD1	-	CASSEAKGQGVTEAFF	TGTGCCAGCAGTGAAGCGAAAGGACAGGGGGTCACTGAAGCTTTCTTT
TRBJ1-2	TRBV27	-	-	CASRGGGDDGYTF	TGTGCCAGCCGTGGCGGAGGGGACGATGGCTACACCTTC
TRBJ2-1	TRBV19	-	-	CASSIVSPVRGEQFF	TGTGCCAGTAGTATAGTTAGCCCGGTGAGAGGTGAGCAGTTCTTC
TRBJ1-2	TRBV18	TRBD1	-	CASSPQMDRGLGYYGYTF	TGTGCCAGCTCACCACAAATGGACAGGGGGCTAGGGTACTATGGCTACACCTTC
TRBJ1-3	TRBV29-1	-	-	CSVGGSQGNTIYF	TGCAGCGTTGGAGGTTCTCAAGGAAACACCATATATTTT
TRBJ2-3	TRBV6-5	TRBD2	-	CASTRRGEGTDTQYF	TGTGCCAGCACTCGACGGGGGGAGGGCACAGATACGCAGTATTTT
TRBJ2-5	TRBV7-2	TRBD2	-	CASSTRGTGRGETQYF	TGTGCCAGCAGCACCCGAGGGACCGGGAGGGGAGAGACCCAGTACTTC
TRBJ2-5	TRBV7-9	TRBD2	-	CASSSPRLAGAETQYF	TGTGCCAGCAGCTCACCCCGGCTAGCGGGAGCGGAGACCCAGTACTTC
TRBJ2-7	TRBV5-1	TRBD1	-	CASSFGTGYEQYF	TGCGCCAGCAGCTTCGGGACAGGGTACGAGCAGTACTTC
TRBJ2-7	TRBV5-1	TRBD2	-	CASSLASGSNEQYF	TGCGCCAGCAGCTTGGCTAGCGGGAGTAACGAGCAGTACTTC
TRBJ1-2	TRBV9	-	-	CASSVGVGLDGYTF	TGTGCCAGCAGCGTAGGGGTGGGGCTTGATGGCTACACCTTC
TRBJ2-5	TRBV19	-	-	CASSMDGGETQYF	TGTGCCAGTAGTATGGATGGCGGAGAGACCCAGTACTTC
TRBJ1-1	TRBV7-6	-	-	CASSLGPQTEAFF	TGTGCCAGCAGCTTGGGCCCCCAGACTGAAGCTTTCTTT
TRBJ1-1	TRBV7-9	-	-	CASSNLGLGRGTEAFF	TGTGCCAGCAGCAATCTGGGGCTGGGGCGAGGCACTGAAGCTTTCTTT
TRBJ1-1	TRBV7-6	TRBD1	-	CASSSRTGMNTEAFF	TGTGCCAGCAGCTCTCGGACAGGTATGAACACTGAAGCTTTCTTT
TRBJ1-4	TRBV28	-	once	CASGRRETNEKLFF	TGTGCCAGCGGGAGGAGAGAAACTAATGAAAAACTGTTTTTT
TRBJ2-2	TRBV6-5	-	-	CASTETAIGELFF	TGTGCCAGCACCGAAACTGCGATCGGGGAGCTGTTTTTT
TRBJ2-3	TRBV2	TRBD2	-	CASSENLPGGLDTQYF	TGTGCCAGCAGTGAAAATCTACCGGGAGGGCTCGATACGCAGTATTTT
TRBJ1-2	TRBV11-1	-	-	CASSRDRDYGYTF	TGTGCCAGCAGTCGCGACAGAGACTATGGCTACACCTTC
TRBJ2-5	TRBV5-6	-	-	CASSLMRQTQYF	TGTGCCAGCAGCTTGATGCGGCAGACCCAGTACTTC
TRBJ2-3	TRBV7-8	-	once	CVSVAVTDTQYF	TGCGTAAGCGTAGCCGTCACGGATACGCAGTATTTT
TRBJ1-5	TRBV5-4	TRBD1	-	CASSLGGGINQPQHF	TGTGCCAGCAGCTTGGGAGGGGGCATCAATCAGCCCCAGCATTTT
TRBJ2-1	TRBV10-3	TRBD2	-	CAISGWGGVGGSTEQFF	TGTGCCATCAGTGGGTGGGGTGGTGTTGGCGGGAGCACAGAGCAGTTCTTC
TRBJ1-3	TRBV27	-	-	CASSPLGGSSGNTIYF	TGTGCCAGCAGTCCGCTGGGAGGGAGCTCTGGAAACACCATATATTTT
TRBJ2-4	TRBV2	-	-	CASSGLLAKNIQYF	TGTGCCAGCAGTGGACTCCTAGCCAAAAACATTCAGTACTTC